The 3 T cell receptor beta chains below all came from one sample that was sequenced in a study of blood T cell repertoires in COVID-19. Sequencing was performed with immunoSEQ multiplex PCR; in TCRdb, only in-frame clones are kept and a portion is missing. Here the sample spans fewer than 400,000 clones, 75% to 90% being singletons. The sample consisted of PBMCs or T cells enriched from blood (not recorded which). The receptors were gathered from a woman between 25 and 40 years old who had been exposed to COVID-19.

This sequence joins TRBV19 and TRBJ2-7; a weak D match, TRBD2 (6 bases). CDR1 and CDR2 from the germline V gene are LNHDA and SQIVND (reference sequence). The CDR3 loop spans 13 amino acids. Trimming took off 3 bases at V and 6 bases at J, with 12 bases between the two ends. The CDR3 nucleotides are TGTGCCAGTAGTATGACTAGTTTCGGCGAGCAGTACTTC. Translated, it gives CASSMTSFGEQYF.

Turning to this clone: With a much larger clone just one base away, this may be a read error. This chain joins TRBV6-5 and TRBJ1-5; D ambiguous. This CDR3 is 12 amino acids long. CDR1 is MNHEY, CDR2 SVGAGI, per germline. The V end was cut by 7 bases, the J end by 2 bases, with 6 bases between. The CDR3 bases are TGTGCCAGCACTACGGGCAATCAGCCCCAGCATTTT. Its translation: CASTTGNQPQHF.

The chain employs TRBV7-2 and TRBJ2-7; D might be TRBD2 (6 bases). Deletions cut 5 bases from V and 2 bases from J, with 16 bases between. This CDR3 is 15 amino acids long. Per germline, CDR1 SGHTA and CDR2 FQGNSA. CDR3 in DNA: TGTGCCAGCAGCCCCGGACTATTGGGGACCTACGAGCAGTACTTC. This translates into CASSPGLLGTYEQYF.